Below are 15 T cell receptor beta chains sequenced from a single sample in a study of cytomegalovirus exposure and HLA in healthy donors (dated by TCRdb to about 2017). The protocol used for the library was the immunoSEQ multiplex PCR assay. For the multiplex PCR, a mixture combining 60 forward primers for TCR Vbeta segments and 13 reverse primers for TCR Jbeta segments was used. Held by TCRdb, this immuneACCESS table contains in-frame sequences only and omits some clones. Under half of the omission traces to an unresolved V gene where checked; the cause of the rest is unknown. In this sample the table shows some 87,000 clones, approximately 79% of which occur a single time. The ten biggest clones cover around a fifth of the sample. The sample consisted of PBMCs. The receptors were gathered from a woman aged 40 to 50 in good health and CMV-seropositive.

The chain links TRBV7-2 to TRBJ2-7; D unclear. The CDR3 covers 14 residues. The germline CDR1 and CDR2 sequences are SGHTA and FQGNSA. V lost 4 bases and J lost 3, with 13 bases in between. In nucleotides, the CDR3 is TGTGCCAGCAGCTCTCGGGTAGTAAGCTACGAGCAGTACTTC. Residues: CASSSRVVSYEQYF.

In its sample, this clone was seen a few times. The V gene is TRBV7-9, the J gene TRBJ1-3, with D perhaps TRBD1 (6 bases). The V end lost 1 base, the J end lost 0 bases, and 7 bases lay between the germline ends. Germline-derived CDR1 and CDR2 are SEHNR and FQNEAQ (reference sequence). The CDR3 has 15 amino acids. The CDR3 loop reads CASSLDRVSGNTIYF. The CDR3 DNA reads TGTGCCAGCAGCTTAGACAGGGTCTCTGGAAACACCATATATTTT.

This clone was seen only a few times. The chain recombines TRBV6-5 with TRBJ2-1; no reliable D call. CDR3 length equals 16 residues. Deletions cut 5 bases from V and 0 bases from J, with 14 bases between. Germline V CDR1 and CDR2: MNHEY, SVGAGI. CDR3 region: CASSNLGSSSYNEQFF. The CDR3 nucleotides are TGTGCCAGCAGTAACTTGGGTTCTAGCTCCTACAATGAGCAGTTCTTC.

This clone has just a few counts. The V call is TRBV10-3, the J call TRBJ2-7, with 7 bases identical to TRBD1. V was pared by 0 bases and J by 2 bases, with 22 bases of the junction left unmatched. Germline V gene sequence: CDR1 ENHRY, CDR2 SYGVKD. The CDR3 runs 21 residues. The CDR3 region has the DNA TGTGCCATCAGTGAGTCCCAAATCGTCGAGCGCCGGGACAGACATCCCTACGAGCAGTACTTC. As protein: CAISESQIVERRDRHPYEQYF.

The chain joins TRBV5-6 to TRBJ1-3; D gene uncertain. V gave up 6 bases and J gave up 0 bases, with 13 bases separating them. The CDR3 has 15 residues. In germline, CDR1 is SGHDT, CDR2 YYEEEE. The CDR3 DNA sequence: TGTGCCAGCACCCCGGGTCCAACCTCTGGAAACACCATATATTTT. Amino acid sequence: CASTPGPTSGNTIYF.

This clone was counted only a few times. The chain joins TRBV5-7 to TRBJ2-1, with TRBD1 matching 8 bases. TRBV5-7 is given ORF status, its function remaining uncertain. The CDR3 spans 16 residues. The V and J ends lost 4 bases and 8 bases, in that order; junction bases with no gene match: 14. The CDR3 here is CASSVFDRGGNYEQFF. As DNA, the CDR3 is TGTGCCAGCAGCGTCTTTGACAGGGGAGGTAACTATGAGCAGTTCTTC.

The chain links TRBV27 to TRBJ1-5; weak D call: TRBD1 (6 bases). Trimming shortened V by 8 bases and J by 4 bases, and 9 bases separated the two germline ends. In germline, CDR1 is MNHEY, CDR2 SMNVEV (reference sequence). This CDR3 spans 12 amino acids. The CDR3 DNA reads as TGTGCCAGCGGGGGCGGGAATCAGCCCCAGCATTTT. Its translation: CASGGGNQPQHF.

The V gene is TRBV7-9, the J gene TRBJ2-5; 12 bases are a match to TRBD2. This CDR3 comprises 16 residues. Germline lookup yields CDR1 SEHNR and CDR2 FQNEAQ (reference sequence). The junction had 5 bases not matched to a gene; V was cut back by 5 bases and J by 1 base. This CDR3 reads CASSHTSGGFQETQYF. For the CDR3, the DNA is TGTGCCAGCAGCCATACTAGCGGGGGGTTCCAAGAGACCCAGTACTTC.

The genes are TRBV5-1 and TRBJ2-1; 9 positions agree with TRBD2. This CDR3 is built from 17 residues. The V segment lost 0 bases and the J segment 7 bases; nucleotides outside the gene matches: 11. The germline V gene encodes CDR1 SGHRS and CDR2 YFSETQ. CDR3 sequence: CASSLAPGLASSNEQFF. The CDR3 bases are TGCGCCAGCAGCTTGGCACCGGGACTAGCATCATCAAATGAGCAGTTCTTC.

The chain uses TRBV6-9 and TRBJ2-5; D perhaps matches TRBD1 (5 bases). The germline CDR1 and CDR2 sequences are MNHGY and SVAAGI. Trimming left V 2 bases short and J 0 bases short, with 19 bases between. This CDR3 is built from 18 residues. In DNA form, the CDR3 reads TGTGCCAGCAGTTATAGGATGGGATGGTCCAGGGACCAAGAGACCCAGTACTTC. Its protein product is CASSYRMGWSRDQETQYF.

This clone is a singleton in its sample. This chain connects TRBV5-1 to TRBJ1-2; D gene uncertain. The CDR3 is made up of 15 amino acids. V was pared by 0 bases and J by 2 bases, with 11 bases between. The germline V gene has CDR1 SGHRS and CDR2 YFSETQ. The CDR3 bases are TGCGCCAGCAGCTTGGACTCAGGCCGAAACTATGGCTACACCTTC. Its translation is CASSLDSGRNYGYTF.

The chain uses TRBV7-9 and TRBJ2-5; no definite D call. The germline V gene encodes CDR1 SEHNR and CDR2 FQNEAQ (reference sequence). V shed 9 bases and J shed 7 bases, with 24 bases lying between them. The CDR3 contains 15 residues. The CDR3 sequence: CASTPRENPRGTQYF. In nucleotides, the CDR3 is TGTGCCAGTACCCCCAGAGAGAACCCAAGAGGGACCCAGTACTTC. Based on the CDR3 plus reference TRBV7-9 and TRBJ2-5, the full variable domain is DTGVSQNPRHKITKRGQNVTFRCDPISEHNRLYWYRQTLGQGPEFLTYFQNEAQLEKSRLLSDRFSAERPKGSFSTLEIQRTEQGDSAMYLCASTPRENPRGTQYFGPGTRLLVL.

This clone was seen only a few times. The rearrangement uses TRBV4-2 and TRBJ2-1, with a possible D match to TRBD2 (5 bases). In germline, CDR1 is LGHNA, CDR2 YNFKEQ. V was pared by 4 bases and J by 9 bases, with 10 bases between. This CDR3 is built from 12 residues. CDR3 coding DNA: TGTGCCAGCAGCCCATCTAGCACTGAGCAGTTCTTC. This encodes CASSPSSTEQFF.

This clone was counted a single time. V and J are TRBV29-1 and TRBJ2-7, with D perhaps matching TRBD1 (5 bases). Per the germline V gene, CDR1 is SQVTM and CDR2 is ANQGSEA. The CDR3 is 11 residues long. Trimming stripped 6 bases from V and 2 bases from J, with 8 bases between. CDR3 DNA sequence: TGCAGCGTGATGACAGCCTACGAGCAGTACTTC. This encodes CSVMTAYEQYF.

The J gene is TRBJ2-5, the V gene TRBV5-1, with 8 bases matching TRBD1. CDR3 length: 14 residues. Germline CDR1 is SGHRS and CDR2 is YFSETQ. Unmatched junction bases numbered 7, after V lost 4 bases and J lost 5 bases. Here the CDR3 reads CASSLQGAQETQYF. In DNA, the CDR3 is TGCGCCAGCAGCCTTCAGGGGGCCCAGGAGACCCAGTACTTC. Using reference TRBV5-1 and TRBJ2-5 for the parts outside the CDR3, the full variable domain is KAGVTQTPRYLIKTRGQQVTLSCSPISGHRSVSWYQQTPGQGLQFLFEYFSETQRNKGNFPGRFSGRQFSNSRSEMNVSTLELGDSALYLCASSLQGAQETQYFGPGTRLLVL.